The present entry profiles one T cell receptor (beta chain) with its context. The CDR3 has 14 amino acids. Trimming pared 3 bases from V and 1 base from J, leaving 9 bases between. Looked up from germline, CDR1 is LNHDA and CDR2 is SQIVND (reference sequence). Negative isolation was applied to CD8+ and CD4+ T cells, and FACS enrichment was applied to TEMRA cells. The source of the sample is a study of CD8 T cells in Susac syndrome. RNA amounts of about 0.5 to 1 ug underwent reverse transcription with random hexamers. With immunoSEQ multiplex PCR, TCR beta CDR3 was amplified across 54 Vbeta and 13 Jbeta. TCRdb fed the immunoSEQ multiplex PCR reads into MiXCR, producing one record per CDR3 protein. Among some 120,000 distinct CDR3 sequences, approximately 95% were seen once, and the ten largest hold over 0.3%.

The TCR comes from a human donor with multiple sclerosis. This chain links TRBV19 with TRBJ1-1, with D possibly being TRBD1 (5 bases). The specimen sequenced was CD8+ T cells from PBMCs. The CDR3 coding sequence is TGTGCCAGTAGTATTATGACAGCGAACACTGAAGCTTTCTTT. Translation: CASSIMTANTEAFF.